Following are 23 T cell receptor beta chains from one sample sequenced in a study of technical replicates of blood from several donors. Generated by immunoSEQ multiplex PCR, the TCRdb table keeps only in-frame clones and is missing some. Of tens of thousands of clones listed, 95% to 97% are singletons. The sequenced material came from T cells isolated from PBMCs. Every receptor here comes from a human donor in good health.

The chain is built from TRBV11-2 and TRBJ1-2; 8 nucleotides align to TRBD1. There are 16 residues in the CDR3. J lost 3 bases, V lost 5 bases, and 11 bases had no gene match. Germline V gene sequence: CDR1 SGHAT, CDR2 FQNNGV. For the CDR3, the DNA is TGTGCCAGCAGCCCCACAGGGGGTATTTTGGACTATGGCTACACCTTC. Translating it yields CASSPTGGILDYGYTF. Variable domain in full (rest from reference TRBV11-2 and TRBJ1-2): EAGVAQSPRYKIIEKRQSVAFWCNPISGHATLYWYQQILGQGPKLLIQFQNNGVVDDSQLPKDRFSAERLKGVDSTLKIQPAKLEDSAVYLCASSPTGGILDYGYTFGSGTRLTVV.

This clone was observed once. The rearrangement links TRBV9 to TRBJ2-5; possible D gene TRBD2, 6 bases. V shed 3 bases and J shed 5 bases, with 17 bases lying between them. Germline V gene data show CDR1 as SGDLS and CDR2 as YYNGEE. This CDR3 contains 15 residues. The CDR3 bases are TGTGCCAGCAGCGCGCTAGGGACTCCCGGGGAGACCCAGTACTTC. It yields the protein CASSALGTPGETQYF.

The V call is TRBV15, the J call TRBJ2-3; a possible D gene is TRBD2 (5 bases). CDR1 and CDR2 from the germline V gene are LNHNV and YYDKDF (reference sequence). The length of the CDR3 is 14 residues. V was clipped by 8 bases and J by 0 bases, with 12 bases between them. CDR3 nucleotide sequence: TGTGCCACCTACCGAGGAGGAAGCACAGATACGCAGTATTTT. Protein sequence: CATYRGGSTDTQYF.

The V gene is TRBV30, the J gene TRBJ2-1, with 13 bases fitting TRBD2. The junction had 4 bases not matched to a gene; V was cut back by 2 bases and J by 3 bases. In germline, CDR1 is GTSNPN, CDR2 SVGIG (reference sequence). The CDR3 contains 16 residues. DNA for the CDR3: TGTGCCTGGAGTTACGGACTAGCGGGAGACTACAATGAGCAGTTCTTC. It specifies CAWSYGLAGDYNEQFF.

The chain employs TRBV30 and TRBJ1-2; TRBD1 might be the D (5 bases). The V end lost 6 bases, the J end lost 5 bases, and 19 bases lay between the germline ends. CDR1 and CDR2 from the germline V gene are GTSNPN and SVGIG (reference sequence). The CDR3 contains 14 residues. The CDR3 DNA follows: TGTGCCTGCATGGTGGGGGGTATGGCGTATGGCTACACCTTC. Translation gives CACMVGGMAYGYTF.

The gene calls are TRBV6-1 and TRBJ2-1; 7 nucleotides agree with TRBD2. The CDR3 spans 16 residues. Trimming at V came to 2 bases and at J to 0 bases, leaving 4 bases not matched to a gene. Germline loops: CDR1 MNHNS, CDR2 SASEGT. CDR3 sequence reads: CASSEPWTSSYNEQFF. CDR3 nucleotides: TGTGCCAGCAGTGAACCTTGGACTAGCTCCTACAATGAGCAGTTCTTC.

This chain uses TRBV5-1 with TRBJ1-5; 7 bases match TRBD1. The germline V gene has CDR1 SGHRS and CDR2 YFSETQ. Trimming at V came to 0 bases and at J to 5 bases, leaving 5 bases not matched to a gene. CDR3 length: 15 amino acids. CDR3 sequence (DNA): TGCGCCAGCAGCTTGGACGGGACAGAAGATCAGCCCCAGCATTTT. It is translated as CASSLDGTEDQPQHF.

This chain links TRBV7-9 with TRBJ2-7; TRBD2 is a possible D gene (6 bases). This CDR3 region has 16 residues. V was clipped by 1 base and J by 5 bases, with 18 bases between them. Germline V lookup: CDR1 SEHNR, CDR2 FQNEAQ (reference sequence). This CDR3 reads CASSLGPSVMGDEQYF. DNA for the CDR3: TGTGCCAGCAGCTTAGGTCCTAGCGTCATGGGGGACGAGCAGTACTTC.

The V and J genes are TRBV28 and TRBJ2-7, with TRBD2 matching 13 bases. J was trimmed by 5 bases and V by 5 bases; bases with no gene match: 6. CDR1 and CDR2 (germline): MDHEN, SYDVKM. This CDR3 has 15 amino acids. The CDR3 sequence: CASSLGLAGDHEQYF. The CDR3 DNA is TGTGCCAGCAGTCTCGGACTAGCGGGAGACCACGAGCAGTACTTC.

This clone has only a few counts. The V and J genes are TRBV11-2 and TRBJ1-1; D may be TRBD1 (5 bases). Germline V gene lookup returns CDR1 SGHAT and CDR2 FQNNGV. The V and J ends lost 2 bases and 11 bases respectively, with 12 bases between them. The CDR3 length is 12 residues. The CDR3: CASSLRQGGAFF. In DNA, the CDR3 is TGTGCCAGCAGCTTAAGGCAGGGTGGCGCTTTCTTT.

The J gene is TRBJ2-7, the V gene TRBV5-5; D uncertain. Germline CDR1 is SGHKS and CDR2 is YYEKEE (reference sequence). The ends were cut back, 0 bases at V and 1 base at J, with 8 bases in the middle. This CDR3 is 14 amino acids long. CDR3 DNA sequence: TGTGCCAGCAGCTTGGAGGCAGGTTCCTACGAGCAGTACTTC. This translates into CASSLEAGSYEQYF.

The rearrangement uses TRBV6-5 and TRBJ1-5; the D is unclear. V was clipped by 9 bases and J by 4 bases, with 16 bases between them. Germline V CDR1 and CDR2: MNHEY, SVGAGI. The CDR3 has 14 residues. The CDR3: CASRRGLGNQPQHF. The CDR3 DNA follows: TGTGCCAGTCGCCGGGGATTAGGGAATCAGCCCCAGCATTTT.

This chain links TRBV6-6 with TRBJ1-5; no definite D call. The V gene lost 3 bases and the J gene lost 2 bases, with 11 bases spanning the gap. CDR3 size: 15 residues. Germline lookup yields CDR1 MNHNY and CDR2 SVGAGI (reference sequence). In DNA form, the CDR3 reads TGTGCCAGCAGTTATTCGGGGTTTGGCAATCAGCCCCAGCATTTT. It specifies CASSYSGFGNQPQHF.

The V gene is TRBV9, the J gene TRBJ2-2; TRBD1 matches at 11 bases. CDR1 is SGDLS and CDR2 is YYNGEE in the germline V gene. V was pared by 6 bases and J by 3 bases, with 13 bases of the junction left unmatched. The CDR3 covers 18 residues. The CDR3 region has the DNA TGTGCCAGCACCGTCATGCCCGGGACAGGGGGTGACACCGGGGAGCTGTTTTTT. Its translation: CASTVMPGTGGDTGELFF.

CDR3 nucleotide sequence: TGCGCCAGCAGGGTAGACAGGCCTGGAAACACCATATATTTT. It translates to CASRVDRPGNTIYF. V gene TRBV10-2 combines with J gene TRBJ1-3, with D tentatively TRBD1 (6 bases). V gave up 6 bases and J gave up 2 bases, with 11 bases separating them. Looked up from germline, CDR1 is WSHSY and CDR2 is SAAADI. The CDR3 loop spans 14 amino acids.

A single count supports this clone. Here the CDR3 DNA reads TGTGCCAGCAGCTTGGGTCAGGGGACTGGCTACACCTTC. This codes for CASSLGQGTGYTF. V usage is TRBV5-4 and J usage is TRBJ1-2; maybe TRBD1 (6 bases). The CDR3 length is 13 residues. The germline CDR1 and CDR2 sequences are SGHNT and YYREEE (reference sequence). V was trimmed by 0 bases and J by 7 bases, leaving 10 bases between them. Using reference TRBV5-4 and TRBJ1-2 for the parts outside the CDR3, the full variable domain is ETGVTQSPTHLIKTRGQQVTLRCSSQSGHNTVSWYQQALGQGPQFIFQYYREEENGRGNFPPRFSGLQFPNYSSELNVNALELDDSALYLCASSLGQGTGYTFGSGTRLTVV.

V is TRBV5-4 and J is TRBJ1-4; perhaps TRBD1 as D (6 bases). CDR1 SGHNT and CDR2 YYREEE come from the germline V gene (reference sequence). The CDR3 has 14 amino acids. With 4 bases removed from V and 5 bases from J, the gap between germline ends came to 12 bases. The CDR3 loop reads CASSLRTDNEKLFF. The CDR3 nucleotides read TGTGCCAGCAGCCTTAGGACAGACAATGAAAAACTGTTTTTT.

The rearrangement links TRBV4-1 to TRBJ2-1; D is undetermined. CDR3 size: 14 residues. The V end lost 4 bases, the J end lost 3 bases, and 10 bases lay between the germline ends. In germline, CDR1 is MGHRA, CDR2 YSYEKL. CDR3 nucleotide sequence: TGCGCCAGCAGCCCTGGAGCAAACTACAATGAGCAGTTCTTC. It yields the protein CASSPGANYNEQFF.

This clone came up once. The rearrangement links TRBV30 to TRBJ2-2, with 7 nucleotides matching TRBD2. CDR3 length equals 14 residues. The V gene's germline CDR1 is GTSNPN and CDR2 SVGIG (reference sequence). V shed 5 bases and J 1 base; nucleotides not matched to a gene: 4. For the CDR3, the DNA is TGTGCCTGGGGGCGGGGGATGAACACCGGGGAGCTGTTTTTT. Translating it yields CAWGRGMNTGELFF.

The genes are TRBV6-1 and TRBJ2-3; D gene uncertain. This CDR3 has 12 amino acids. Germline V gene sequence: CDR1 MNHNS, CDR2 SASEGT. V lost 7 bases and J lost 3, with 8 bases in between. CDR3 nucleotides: TGTGCCAGCACCTCTCGTACAGATACGCAGTATTTT. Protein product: CASTSRTDTQYF.

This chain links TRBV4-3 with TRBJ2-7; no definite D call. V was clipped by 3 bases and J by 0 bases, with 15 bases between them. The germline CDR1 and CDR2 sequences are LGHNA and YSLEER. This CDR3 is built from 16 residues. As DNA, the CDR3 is TGCGCCAGCAGCCAGAGATTCACCCGTTACTCCTACGAGCAGTACTTC. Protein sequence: CASSQRFTRYSYEQYF.

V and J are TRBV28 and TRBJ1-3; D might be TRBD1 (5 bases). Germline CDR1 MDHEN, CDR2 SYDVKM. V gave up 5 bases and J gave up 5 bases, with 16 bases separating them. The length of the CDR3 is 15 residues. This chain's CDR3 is CASSHYRNFRNTIYF. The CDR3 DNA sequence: TGTGCCAGCAGTCACTACAGGAATTTTAGAAACACCATATATTTT.

The CDR3 sequence: CASSFVSGELFF. The CDR3 nucleotides are TGTGCCAGCAGTTTCGTTTCCGGGGAGCTGTTTTTT. This sequence joins TRBV28 and TRBJ2-2, with D unclear. Germline-derived CDR1 and CDR2 are MDHEN and SYDVKM. The CDR3 sequence is 12 residues long. V lost 3 bases to trimming and J lost 6 bases, with 5 bases between them.